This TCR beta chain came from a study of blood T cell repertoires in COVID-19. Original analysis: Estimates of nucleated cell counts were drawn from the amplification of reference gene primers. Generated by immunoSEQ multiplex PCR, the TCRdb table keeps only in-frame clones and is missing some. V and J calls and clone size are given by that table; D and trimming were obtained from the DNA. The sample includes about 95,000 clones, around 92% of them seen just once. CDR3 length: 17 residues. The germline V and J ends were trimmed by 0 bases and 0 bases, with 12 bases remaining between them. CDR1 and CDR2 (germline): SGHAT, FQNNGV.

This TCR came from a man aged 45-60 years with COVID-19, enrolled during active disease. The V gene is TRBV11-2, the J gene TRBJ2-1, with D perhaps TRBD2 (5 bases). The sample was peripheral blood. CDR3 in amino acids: CASSLDPAGPSYNEQFF. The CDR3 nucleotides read TGTGCCAGCAGCTTAGATCCCGCGGGCCCCTCCTACAATGAGCAGTTCTTC.